Listed below are T cell receptor beta chains from one sample, sequenced in a study of blood T cell repertoires in COVID-19. Repertoires were generated with immunoSEQ multiplex PCR, while TCRdb's copy carries only in-frame clones and drops some. The table lists roughly 200,000 clones, about 86% of them singletons. The sample taken for sequencing was peripheral blood. These receptors were collected from a young woman who had recovered from COVID-19. The CDR3 runs from the conserved cysteine through the conserved F or W. A D gene is named only where the DNA matches it firmly. A clone size is listed for some rows: how often the clone was seen (once, few, many), or a class if it is expanded.

clone_size: -
d_call: TRBD2
j_call: TRBJ2-1
v_call: TRBV24-1
cdr3_nt: TGTGCCACCAGTGATTTGGCCCCGGGACTAAATTTAAATGAGCAGTTCTTC
cdr3_aa: CATSDLAPGLNLNEQFF

clone_size: -
d_call: -
j_call: TRBJ2-7
v_call: TRBV4-3
cdr3_nt: TGCGCCAGCAGCCAAGAGGGAGGCGTGAACGAGCAGTACTTC
cdr3_aa: CASSQEGGVNEQYF

clone_size: -
d_call: TRBD1
j_call: TRBJ1-1
v_call: TRBV7-3
cdr3_nt: TGTGCCAGCAGCTTCACAGGGGGAGCGACTGAAGCTTTCTTT
cdr3_aa: CASSFTGGATEAFF

clone_size: -
d_call: -
j_call: TRBJ1-1
v_call: TRBV19
cdr3_nt: TGTGCCAGTAGTCTAGCAGTGAACACTGAAGCTTTCTTT
cdr3_aa: CASSLAVNTEAFF

clone_size: -
d_call: TRBD1
j_call: TRBJ2-2
v_call: TRBV7-7
cdr3_nt: TGTGCTAGCAGCCGGGACAGGGAGGTGACCGGGGAGCTGTTTTTT
cdr3_aa: CASSRDREVTGELFF

clone_size: -
d_call: -
j_call: TRBJ1-6
v_call: TRBV9
cdr3_nt: TGTGCCAGCAGCGTAGCAGGGTCAAATTCACCCCTCCACTTT
cdr3_aa: CASSVAGSNSPLHF

clone_size: once
d_call: TRBD1
j_call: TRBJ1-2
v_call: TRBV5-1
cdr3_nt: TGCGCCAGCAGCTCCCGGGACAGGGGTGAAGAGGGCTACACCTTC
cdr3_aa: CASSSRDRGEEGYTF

clone_size: -
d_call: -
j_call: TRBJ1-4
v_call: TRBV7-2
cdr3_nt: TGTGCCAGCAGCTTAGCGCCTAGAACTAATGAAAAACTGTTTTTT
cdr3_aa: CASSLAPRTNEKLFF

clone_size: once
d_call: TRBD1
j_call: TRBJ1-2
v_call: TRBV27
cdr3_nt: TGTGCCAGCAGTCCCTGGACAGGGTCGGATGGCTACACCTTC
cdr3_aa: CASSPWTGSDGYTF

clone_size: -
d_call: -
j_call: TRBJ1-2
v_call: TRBV5-1
cdr3_nt: TGCGCCAGCAGCTTGAAGGCGGACCGGCGGGGATCGAACTATGGCTACACCTTC
cdr3_aa: CASSLKADRRGSNYGYTF

clone_size: -
d_call: -
j_call: TRBJ2-2
v_call: TRBV18
cdr3_nt: TGTGCCAGCTCATTACGGGTCCTCGCCGGGGAGCTGTTTTTT
cdr3_aa: CASSLRVLAGELFF

clone_size: few
d_call: -
j_call: TRBJ2-1
v_call: TRBV6-4
cdr3_nt: TGTGCCAGCAGTGACCGGGACACGGGAGAGCAGTTCTTC
cdr3_aa: CASSDRDTGEQFF

clone_size: -
d_call: TRBD1
j_call: TRBJ1-1
v_call: TRBV5-1
cdr3_nt: TGCGCCAGCAGCCAGGGGGTGAGTGGGAACACTGAAGCTTTCTTT
cdr3_aa: CASSQGVSGNTEAFF

clone_size: few
d_call: TRBD2
j_call: TRBJ2-5
v_call: TRBV7-9
cdr3_nt: TGTGCCAGCAGCTTACTCCCCCTAGCGGGCGGAAAAGAGACCCAGTACTTC
cdr3_aa: CASSLLPLAGGKETQYF

clone_size: once
d_call: TRBD2
j_call: TRBJ2-1
v_call: TRBV10-3
cdr3_nt: TGTGCCATCAGTCCCCGACTCCCTAGCGGGGGGGCCAATGAGCAGTTCTTC
cdr3_aa: CAISPRLPSGGANEQFF

clone_size: -
d_call: -
j_call: TRBJ1-1
v_call: TRBV2
cdr3_nt: TGTGCCAGCAGCCAGGGGAATGAAGCTTTCTTT
cdr3_aa: CASSQGNEAFF

clone_size: -
d_call: TRBD1
j_call: TRBJ2-1
v_call: TRBV19
cdr3_nt: TGTGCCAGTAGTATCCGGGACAGGGGCTACAATGAGCAGTTCTTC
cdr3_aa: CASSIRDRGYNEQFF

clone_size: -
d_call: TRBD1
j_call: TRBJ2-1
v_call: TRBV5-1
cdr3_nt: TGCGCCAGCCATGACAGGGGAAGCTCCTACAATGAGCAGTTCTTC
cdr3_aa: CASHDRGSSYNEQFF

clone_size: -
d_call: -
j_call: TRBJ2-7
v_call: TRBV27
cdr3_nt: TGTGCCAGCAGTTTATCAACCGACAGGTCTGGTGGCTACGAGCAGTACTTC
cdr3_aa: CASSLSTDRSGGYEQYF

clone_size: many
d_call: TRBD1
j_call: TRBJ2-1
v_call: TRBV14
cdr3_nt: TGTGCCAGCAGCCAAGATGCTATGCAGGGGGCGCGAGGCAATGAGCAGTTCTTC
cdr3_aa: CASSQDAMQGARGNEQFF

clone_size: -
d_call: TRBD2
j_call: TRBJ2-3
v_call: TRBV19
cdr3_nt: TGTGCCAGTAGGATAGCGGGTAGTGCAGATACGCAGTATTTT
cdr3_aa: CASRIAGSADTQYF

clone_size: -
d_call: TRBD1
j_call: TRBJ1-1
v_call: TRBV6-5
cdr3_nt: TGTGCCAGCAGTTGGACAGGGAGGGCCACTGAAGCTTTCTTT
cdr3_aa: CASSWTGRATEAFF

clone_size: -
d_call: TRBD2
j_call: TRBJ2-7
v_call: TRBV29-1
cdr3_nt: TGCAGCGTTGGGGCGGGGGGCTCCTACGAGCAGTACTTC
cdr3_aa: CSVGAGGSYEQYF

clone_size: -
d_call: -
j_call: TRBJ2-1
v_call: TRBV4-3
cdr3_nt: TGCGCCAGCAAATTTGGGCACTCCCGGTCGGATGAGCAGTTCTTC
cdr3_aa: CASKFGHSRSDEQFF

clone_size: -
d_call: -
j_call: TRBJ1-5
v_call: TRBV4-1
cdr3_nt: TGCGCCAGCAGGAGGGGGGGTGGAAGCAATCAGCCCCAGCATTTT
cdr3_aa: CASRRGGGSNQPQHF

clone_size: -
d_call: -
j_call: TRBJ2-4
v_call: TRBV19
cdr3_nt: TGTGCCAGTAGTACTGACGAAAGGAGGGCCAAAAACATTCAGTACTTC
cdr3_aa: CASSTDERRAKNIQYF

clone_size: -
d_call: -
j_call: TRBJ2-5
v_call: TRBV24-1
cdr3_nt: TGTGCCACCAGTGACCCTAGTAAAGAGACCCAGTACTTC
cdr3_aa: CATSDPSKETQYF

clone_size: -
d_call: TRBD2
j_call: TRBJ2-1
v_call: TRBV9
cdr3_nt: TGTGCCAGCAGCGTAAGGGACTACGTCTATGAGCAGTTCTTC
cdr3_aa: CASSVRDYVYEQFF

clone_size: -
d_call: -
j_call: TRBJ1-6
v_call: TRBV19
cdr3_nt: TGTGCCAGTAGTATACCAACTTACGGTTCACCCCTCCACTTT
cdr3_aa: CASSIPTYGSPLHF

clone_size: few
d_call: -
j_call: TRBJ2-1
v_call: TRBV7-9
cdr3_nt: TGTGCCAGCAGCTTCGGCTACAATGAGCAGTTCTTC
cdr3_aa: CASSFGYNEQFF

clone_size: -
d_call: -
j_call: TRBJ2-5
v_call: TRBV10-3
cdr3_nt: TGTGCCATCAGTGGATTAGGGGAAGAGACCCAGTACTTC
cdr3_aa: CAISGLGEETQYF

clone_size: -
d_call: -
j_call: TRBJ1-1
v_call: TRBV7-9
cdr3_nt: TGTGCCAGCAGCCAAGACAGGAACACTGAAGCTTTCTTT
cdr3_aa: CASSQDRNTEAFF

clone_size: -
d_call: -
j_call: TRBJ2-2
v_call: TRBV12-3/TRBV12-4
cdr3_nt: TGTGCCAGCAGCCCAGGGTACACCGGGGAGCTGTTTTTT
cdr3_aa: CASSPGYTGELFF

clone_size: once
d_call: TRBD1
j_call: TRBJ1-4
v_call: TRBV19
cdr3_nt: TGTGCCAGTACCTCGTTCCGCAGGGGGGTTGGTGAAAAACTGTTTTTT
cdr3_aa: CASTSFRRGVGEKLFF

clone_size: -
d_call: -
j_call: TRBJ1-2
v_call: TRBV15
cdr3_nt: TGTGCCACCAGCAGAGTAGGGACTTATGGCTACACCTTC
cdr3_aa: CATSRVGTYGYTF

clone_size: -
d_call: TRBD1
j_call: TRBJ1-4
v_call: TRBV20-1
cdr3_nt: TGCAGTGCTAGTGGGGGACAGGGTTTTAATGAAAAACTGTTTTTT
cdr3_aa: CSASGGQGFNEKLFF

clone_size: -
d_call: -
j_call: TRBJ1-1
v_call: TRBV28
cdr3_nt: TGTGCCAGTGGGAGACCTTACACTGAAGCTTTCTTT
cdr3_aa: CASGRPYTEAFF

clone_size: -
d_call: TRBD2
j_call: TRBJ2-1
v_call: TRBV5-1
cdr3_nt: TGCGCCAGCAGCTTGGGGACTAGCGGGAGGGTGTCCTACAATGAGCAGTTCTTC
cdr3_aa: CASSLGTSGRVSYNEQFF

clone_size: -
d_call: -
j_call: TRBJ1-1
v_call: TRBV30
cdr3_nt: TGTGCCTGGTATCTGCCGGCGGGCCGTTCTGAAGCTTTCTTT
cdr3_aa: CAWYLPAGRSEAFF

clone_size: -
d_call: -
j_call: TRBJ2-1
v_call: TRBV2
cdr3_nt: TGTGCCAGCAGTGCTACTAATTACAATGAGCAGTTCTTC
cdr3_aa: CASSATNYNEQFF

clone_size: -
d_call: -
j_call: TRBJ2-1
v_call: TRBV4-2
cdr3_nt: TGTGCCAGCAGCCAAGAGGGAGGGGGAGGGTACTACAATGAGCAGTTCTTC
cdr3_aa: CASSQEGGGGYYNEQFF

clone_size: -
d_call: TRBD1
j_call: TRBJ1-1
v_call: TRBV6-2/TRBV6-3
cdr3_nt: TGTGCCAGCAGTTACTTTTTAACCCCAAGGACAGGGAGCACTGAAGCTTTCTTT
cdr3_aa: CASSYFLTPRTGSTEAFF

clone_size: -
d_call: -
j_call: TRBJ2-1
v_call: TRBV2
cdr3_nt: TGTGCCAGCAGTGAAATGCGTCTCCAATCCTACAATGAGCAGTTCTTC
cdr3_aa: CASSEMRLQSYNEQFF

clone_size: -
d_call: -
j_call: TRBJ2-2
v_call: TRBV5-1
cdr3_nt: TGCGCCAGCAGCTTGACAGGGAACGGCGGGGAGCTGTTTTTT
cdr3_aa: CASSLTGNGGELFF

clone_size: -
d_call: TRBD1
j_call: TRBJ1-6
v_call: TRBV9
cdr3_nt: TGTGCCAGCAGCCCCCCCGGACAGGGGTACTCACCCCTCCACTTT
cdr3_aa: CASSPPGQGYSPLHF

clone_size: -
d_call: TRBD2
j_call: TRBJ2-1
v_call: TRBV4-1
cdr3_nt: TGCGCCAGCAGCCGGGGGGGAGCATTTGGTGAGCAGTTCTTC
cdr3_aa: CASSRGGAFGEQFF

clone_size: -
d_call: -
j_call: TRBJ2-7
v_call: TRBV10-2
cdr3_nt: TGCGCCAGCAGTGACGGACAGCTAGCGGCCTACGAGCAGTACTTC
cdr3_aa: CASSDGQLAAYEQYF

clone_size: -
d_call: TRBD1
j_call: TRBJ1-4
v_call: TRBV24-1
cdr3_nt: TGTGCCACCAGTCAGGGGGCCGAAAAACTGTTTTTT
cdr3_aa: CATSQGAEKLFF

clone_size: -
d_call: -
j_call: TRBJ1-2
v_call: TRBV6-6
cdr3_nt: TGTGCCAGCAGTTACGAGTCCCTGGCGGCATATGGCTACACCTTC
cdr3_aa: CASSYESLAAYGYTF

clone_size: -
d_call: TRBD1
j_call: TRBJ1-1
v_call: TRBV3-1/TRBV3-2
cdr3_nt: TGTGCCAGCAGCCAAGAACAGGGGAGTAAGGCTTTCTTT
cdr3_aa: CASSQEQGSKAFF

clone_size: few
d_call: TRBD2
j_call: TRBJ2-1
v_call: TRBV6-2/TRBV6-3
cdr3_nt: TGTGCCAGCAGCTCCAGCGGGAGACTCTACAATGAGCAGTTCTTC
cdr3_aa: CASSSSGRLYNEQFF

clone_size: -
d_call: TRBD1
j_call: TRBJ1-5
v_call: TRBV6-5
cdr3_nt: TGTGCCAGCAGCTCGGACAGGGGCAATCAGCCCCAGCATTTT
cdr3_aa: CASSSDRGNQPQHF

clone_size: -
d_call: TRBD1
j_call: TRBJ2-5
v_call: TRBV7-6
cdr3_nt: TGTGCCAGCAGCTTGACTCCGCCGGACAGGGGGCGAGAGACCCAGTACTTC
cdr3_aa: CASSLTPPDRGRETQYF

clone_size: once
d_call: TRBD1
j_call: TRBJ1-5
v_call: TRBV4-1
cdr3_nt: TGCGCCAGCAGCCAAGATTTGGACAGGGGGTATCAGCCCCAGCATTTT
cdr3_aa: CASSQDLDRGYQPQHF

clone_size: few
d_call: -
j_call: TRBJ2-7
v_call: TRBV6-2/TRBV6-3
cdr3_nt: TGTGCCAGCAGTTATTTAGGGGACGAGCAGTACTTC
cdr3_aa: CASSYLGDEQYF

clone_size: -
d_call: -
j_call: TRBJ1-5
v_call: TRBV4-1
cdr3_nt: TGCGCCAGCAGCCCTATGTCTAATCAGCCCCAGCATTTT
cdr3_aa: CASSPMSNQPQHF

clone_size: -
d_call: TRBD1
j_call: TRBJ2-7
v_call: TRBV11-2
cdr3_nt: TGTGCCAGCAGCCACTACCGGGACAGAGAAGCCTACGAGCAGTACTTC
cdr3_aa: CASSHYRDREAYEQYF

clone_size: -
d_call: TRBD2
j_call: TRBJ2-3
v_call: TRBV5-1
cdr3_nt: TGCGCCAGCAGCTGGACAGGCGGGGGGGCAGATACGCAGTATTTT
cdr3_aa: CASSWTGGGADTQYF

clone_size: -
d_call: TRBD2
j_call: TRBJ2-1
v_call: TRBV4-2
cdr3_nt: TGTGCCAGCAGCCGCGGACTAGCGGGATACAATGAGCAGTTCTTC
cdr3_aa: CASSRGLAGYNEQFF